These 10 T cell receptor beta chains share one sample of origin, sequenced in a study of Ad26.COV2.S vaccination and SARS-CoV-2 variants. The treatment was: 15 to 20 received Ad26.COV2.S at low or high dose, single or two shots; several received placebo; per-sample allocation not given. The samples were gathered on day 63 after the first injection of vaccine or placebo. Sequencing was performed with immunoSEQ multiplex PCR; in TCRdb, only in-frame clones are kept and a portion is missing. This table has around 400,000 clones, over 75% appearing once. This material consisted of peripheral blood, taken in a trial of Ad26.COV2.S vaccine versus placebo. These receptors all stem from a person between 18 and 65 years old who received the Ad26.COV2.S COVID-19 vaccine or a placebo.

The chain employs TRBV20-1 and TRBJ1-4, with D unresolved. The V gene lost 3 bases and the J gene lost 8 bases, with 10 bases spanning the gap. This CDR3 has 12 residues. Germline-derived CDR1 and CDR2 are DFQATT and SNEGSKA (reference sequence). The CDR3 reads CSASQQGEKLFF. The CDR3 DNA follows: TGCAGTGCTAGTCAGCAAGGGGAAAAACTGTTTTTT.

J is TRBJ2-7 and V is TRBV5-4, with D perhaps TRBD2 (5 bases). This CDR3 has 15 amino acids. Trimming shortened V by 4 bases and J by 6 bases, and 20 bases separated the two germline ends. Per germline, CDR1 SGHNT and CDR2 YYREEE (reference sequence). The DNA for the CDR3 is TGTGCCAGCAGCCCACAGCGGCCACGGCCGATCGAGCAGTACTTC. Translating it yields CASSPQRPRPIEQYF. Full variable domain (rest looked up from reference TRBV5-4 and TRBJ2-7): ETGVTQSPTHLIKTRGQQVTLRCSSQSGHNTVSWYQQALGQGPQFIFQYYREEENGRGNFPPRFSGLQFPNYSSELNVNALELDDSALYLCASSPQRPRPIEQYFGPGTRLTVT.

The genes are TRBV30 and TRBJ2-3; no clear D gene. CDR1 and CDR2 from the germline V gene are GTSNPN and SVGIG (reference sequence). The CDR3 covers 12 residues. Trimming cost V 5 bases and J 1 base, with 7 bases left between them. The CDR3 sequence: CAWAQRTDTQYF. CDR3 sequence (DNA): TGTGCCTGGGCCCAACGCACAGATACGCAGTATTTT. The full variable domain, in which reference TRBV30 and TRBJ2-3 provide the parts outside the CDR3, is SQTIHQWPATLVQPVGSPLSLECTVEGTSNPNLYWYRQAAGRGLQLLFYSVGIGQISSEVPQNLSASRPQDRQFILSSKKLLLSDSGFYLCAWAQRTDTQYFGPGTRLTVL.

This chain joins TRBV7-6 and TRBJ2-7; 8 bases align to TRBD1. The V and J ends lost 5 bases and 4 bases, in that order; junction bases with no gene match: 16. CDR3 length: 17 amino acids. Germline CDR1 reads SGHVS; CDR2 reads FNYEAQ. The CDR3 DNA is TGTGCCAGCAGCCGTGACGTTCCAGGGGGCCTTTCGTACGAGCAGTACTTC. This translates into CASSRDVPGGLSYEQYF.

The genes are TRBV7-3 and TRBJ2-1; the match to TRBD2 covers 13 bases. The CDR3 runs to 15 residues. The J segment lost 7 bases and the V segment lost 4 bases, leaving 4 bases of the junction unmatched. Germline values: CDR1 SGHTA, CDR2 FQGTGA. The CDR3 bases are TGTGCCAGCAGCTCCGGGACTAGCGGGAAGAATGAGCAGTTCTTC. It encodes CASSSGTSGKNEQFF.

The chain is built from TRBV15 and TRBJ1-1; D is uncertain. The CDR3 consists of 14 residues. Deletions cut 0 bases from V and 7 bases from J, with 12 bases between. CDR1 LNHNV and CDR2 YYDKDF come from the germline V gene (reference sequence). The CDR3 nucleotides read TGTGCCACCAGCAGAGATCTGAAGAGAAATGAAGCTTTCTTT. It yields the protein CATSRDLKRNEAFF.

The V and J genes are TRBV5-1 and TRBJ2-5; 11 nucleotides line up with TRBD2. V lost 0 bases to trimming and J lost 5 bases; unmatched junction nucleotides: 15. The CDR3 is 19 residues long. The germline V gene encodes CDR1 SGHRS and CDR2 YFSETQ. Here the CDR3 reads CASSLAPGGLAGGTETQYF. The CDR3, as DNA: TGCGCCAGCAGCTTGGCCCCGGGCGGGCTAGCGGGAGGAACGGAGACCCAGTACTTC.

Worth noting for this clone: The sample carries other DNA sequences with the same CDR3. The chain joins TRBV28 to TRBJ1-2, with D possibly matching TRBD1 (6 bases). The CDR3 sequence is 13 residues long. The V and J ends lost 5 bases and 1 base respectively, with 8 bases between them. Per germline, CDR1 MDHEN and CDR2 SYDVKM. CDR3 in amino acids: CASSLGGNYGYTF. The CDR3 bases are TGTGCCAGCAGTCTAGGGGGTAACTATGGCTACACCTTC.

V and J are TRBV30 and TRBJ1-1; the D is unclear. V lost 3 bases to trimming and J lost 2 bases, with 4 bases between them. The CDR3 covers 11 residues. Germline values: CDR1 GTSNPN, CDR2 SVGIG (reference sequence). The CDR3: CAWRYNTEAFF. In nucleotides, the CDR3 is TGTGCCTGGAGATACAACACTGAAGCTTTCTTT.

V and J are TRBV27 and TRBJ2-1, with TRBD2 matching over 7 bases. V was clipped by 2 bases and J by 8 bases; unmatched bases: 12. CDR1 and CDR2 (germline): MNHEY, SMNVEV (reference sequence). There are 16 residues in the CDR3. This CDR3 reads CASSLSGTIIMHEQFF. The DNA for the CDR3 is TGTGCCAGCAGTTTAAGCGGGACCATCATTATGCATGAGCAGTTCTTC.